Listed below are T cell receptor beta chains from one sample, sequenced in a study of blood T cell repertoires in COVID-19. TCRdb's copy holds only in-frame clones and misses some; the assay was immunoSEQ multiplex PCR. The table lists 100,000 or so clones, around 87% of them singletons. Input material: peripheral blood. The receptors stem from a man aged 45 to 65 with active or convalescent COVID-19. Both conserved end residues are part of each CDR3. Fields, in order: D gene, J gene, clone size, V gene, CDR3 DNA, CDR3 protein. D genes are given only for firm matches. Size values are once, few and many counts, or a class for expanded clones, and some rows have none.

D: TRBD1
J: TRBJ1-3
size: NA
V: TRBV3-1/TRBV3-2
DNA: TGTGCCAGCAGCAGGGACAGCTTCTCTGGAAACACCATATATTTT
CDR3: CASSRDSFSGNTIYF

D: TRBD2
J: TRBJ2-6
size: NA
V: TRBV4-3
DNA: TGCGCCAGCAGCCCCCAGCCGGGACTAGCAGCGGGGGCCAACGTCCTGACTTTC
CDR3: CASSPQPGLAAGANVLTF

D: NA
J: TRBJ1-1
size: few
V: TRBV28
DNA: TGTGCCAGCAGTCCCGCCTCAGGGGCCCAGAACACTGAAGCTTTCTTT
CDR3: CASSPASGAQNTEAFF

D: TRBD1
J: TRBJ1-2
size: NA
V: TRBV11-2
DNA: TGTGCCAGCAGCCCGCTGAGGGACAGGGAATTAGGTGGCTACACCTTC
CDR3: CASSPLRDRELGGYTF

D: TRBD2
J: TRBJ2-5
size: once
V: TRBV7-6
DNA: TGTGCCAGCAGCTCTCGTGTGGGTAGCGGGGCCCAAGAGACCCAGTACTTC
CDR3: CASSSRVGSGAQETQYF

D: TRBD1
J: TRBJ2-5
size: NA
V: TRBV4-1
DNA: TGCGCCAGCAGCCAAGATAGGACAGGGGGCTGGGAGACCCAGTACTTC
CDR3: CASSQDRTGGWETQYF

D: NA
J: TRBJ1-3
size: once
V: TRBV7-2
DNA: TGTGCCAGCAGCTTAGATCAGGGGAAAGGAAACACCATATATTTT
CDR3: CASSLDQGKGNTIYF

D: NA
J: TRBJ1-2
size: NA
V: TRBV12-3/TRBV12-4
DNA: TGTGCCAGCAGTTTAGGGGGGCTTGGCTACACCTTC
CDR3: CASSLGGLGYTF

D: TRBD1
J: TRBJ1-1
size: NA
V: TRBV2
DNA: TGTGCCAGTAAACAGGGGTCAGGCGTGAACACTGAAGCTTTCTTT
CDR3: CASKQGSGVNTEAFF

D: NA
J: TRBJ2-1
size: NA
V: TRBV27
DNA: TGTGCCAGCAGTTCCACCCTCACAGGGAATGAGCAGTTCTTC
CDR3: CASSSTLTGNEQFF

D: TRBD1
J: TRBJ1-4
size: NA
V: TRBV19
DNA: TGTGCCAGTATGCCAGGGGGCGCCACTAATGAAAAACTGTTTTTT
CDR3: CASMPGGATNEKLFF

D: NA
J: TRBJ1-1
size: NA
V: TRBV5-1
DNA: TGCGCCAGCAGCTTGGTCAGGGGTTTTACGAACACTGAAGCTTTCTTT
CDR3: CASSLVRGFTNTEAFF

D: NA
J: TRBJ2-2
size: few
V: TRBV19
DNA: TGTGCCAGTAGTGCTTCCGGGACACCCGGGGAGCTGTTTTTT
CDR3: CASSASGTPGELFF

D: NA
J: TRBJ1-5
size: NA
V: TRBV6-6
DNA: TGTGCCAGCAGTTACTCGGCTGCCTTTAGCAATCAGCCCCAGCATTTT
CDR3: CASSYSAAFSNQPQHF

D: TRBD1
J: TRBJ2-5
size: NA
V: TRBV4-1
DNA: TGCGCCAGCAGCCAGAGGGACAGGGAAGTAGAGACCCAGTACTTC
CDR3: CASSQRDREVETQYF

D: TRBD1
J: TRBJ2-7
size: NA
V: TRBV9
DNA: TGTGCCAGCAGCCCAGAGACAGGGTCCTACGAGCAGTACTTC
CDR3: CASSPETGSYEQYF